One sample yielded the 26 T cell receptor beta chains listed below, sequenced in a study of shared T cell receptors in the human thymus. The repertoire was sequenced with immunoSEQ multiplex PCR; TCRdb's copy has only in-frame clones and lacks some. The sample has approximately 730,000 clones, approximately 85% seen once. The same sample was also studied in work on human thymus T cells.

Sequences were obtained from thymocytes. The receptors were sampled from a girl under three years old with a congenital heart defect.

This CDR3 is CASSITGTLAKNIQYF. Written as DNA, the CDR3 is TGCGCCAGCAGCATCACCGGGACACTAGCCAAAAACATTCAGTACTTC. The chain joins TRBV5-1 to TRBJ2-4; possible D gene TRBD1, 6 bases. Trimming left V 4 bases short and J 0 bases short, with 14 bases between. Germline V lookup: CDR1 SGHRS, CDR2 YFSETQ. CDR3 size: 16 residues.

This chain's CDR3 is CASSFSGAQPQHF. The CDR3 nucleotides read TGTGCCAGCAGCTTCTCAGGGGCCCAGCCCCAGCATTTT. The chain uses TRBV7-2 and TRBJ1-5; D might be TRBD1 (6 bases). Germline CDR1 reads SGHTA; CDR2 reads FQGNSA. The CDR3 loop spans 13 amino acids. Trimming stripped 3 bases from V and 7 bases from J, with 10 bases between.

The chain is built from TRBV11-3 and TRBJ2-2; 9 bases line up with TRBD2. This CDR3 has 16 residues. After removal of 3 bases from V and 1 base from J, the junction contained 3 bases not matched to a gene. CDR1 and CDR2 (germline): SGHNT, YENEEA. The DNA of the CDR3 is TGTGCCAGCAGCTTGGATAGCGGGGGGAACACCGGGGAGCTGTTTTTT. This gives the protein CASSLDSGGNTGELFF.

The genes are TRBV7-8 and TRBJ1-4, with D maybe TRBD1 (5 bases). The CDR3 has 16 amino acids. Germline CDR1 SGHVS, CDR2 FQNEAQ. V lost 1 base and J lost 3, with 12 bases in between. The CDR3: CASSLGVDTANEKLFF. CDR3 DNA sequence: TGTGCCAGCAGCTTAGGGGTGGACACGGCTAATGAAAAACTGTTTTTT.

J is TRBJ1-2 and V is TRBV6-1, with TRBD1 identical over 11 bases. Germline V gene lookup returns CDR1 MNHNS and CDR2 SASEGT. The V segment lost 4 bases and the J segment 13 bases; nucleotides outside the gene matches: 8. CDR3 length equals 13 residues. The CDR3 bases are TGTGCCAGCAGTGTATACGCCGGGACAGGGGGCACCTTC. Translation: CASSVYAGTGGTF.

The gene calls are TRBV2 and TRBJ2-5, with 7 nucleotides matching TRBD2. Germline V CDR1 and CDR2: SNHLY, FYNNEI. V shed 4 bases and J 3 bases; nucleotides not matched to a gene: 11. This CDR3 has 16 amino acids. CDR3 in DNA: TGTGCCAGCAGTGTTAGTGCTAGCGGTGATAAAGAGACCCAGTACTTC. Amino acids: CASSVSASGDKETQYF.

The chain is built from TRBV27 and TRBJ1-1, with 8 bases fitting TRBD1. Germline CDR1 and CDR2: MNHEY and SMNVEV (reference sequence). V gave up 5 bases and J gave up 9 bases; unmatched junction bases: 14. The CDR3 is 15 residues long. In DNA, the CDR3 is TGTGCCAGCAGTCCACGCGGACAGGGTTGGGGACAAGCTTTCTTT. It yields the protein CASSPRGQGWGQAFF.

The chain uses TRBV13 and TRBJ2-5; 9 nucleotides match TRBD2. The germline CDR1 and CDR2 sequences are PRHDT and FYEKMQ (reference sequence). J was trimmed by 2 bases and V by 2 bases; bases with no gene match: 0. The CDR3 runs to 14 residues. CDR3: CASSLLAGQETQYF. The CDR3 region has the DNA TGTGCCAGCAGCTTACTAGCGGGGCAAGAGACCCAGTACTTC.

V and J are TRBV25-1 and TRBJ2-2, with a possible D match to TRBD2 (5 bases). Germline V CDR1 and CDR2: MGHDK, SYGVNS. CDR3 length: 13 residues. V was clipped by 11 bases and J by 4 bases, with 14 bases between them. CDR3 loop: CAAGLTSTGELFF. The CDR3 DNA sequence: TGTGCCGCCGGACTGACGAGCACCGGGGAGCTGTTTTTT.

This chain connects TRBV5-1 to TRBJ1-6, with D hard to call. The CDR3 totals 14 residues. V shed 0 bases and J shed 9 bases, with 10 bases lying between them. Germline V CDR1 and CDR2: SGHRS, YFSETQ. CDR3 bases: TGCGCCAGCAGCTTGGGGCCAGGTTCTTCACCCCTCCACTTT. It translates to CASSLGPGSSPLHF.

The J gene is TRBJ1-2, the V gene TRBV7-9; 11 bases map to TRBD1. The CDR3 is made up of 16 amino acids. Losses at the gene ends were 4 bases for V and 7 bases for J; bases not matched to a gene: 11. Looked up from germline, CDR1 is SEHNR and CDR2 is FQNEAQ (reference sequence). This chain's CDR3 is CASSSRQGQGGAGYTF. CDR3 sequence (DNA): TGTGCCAGCAGCTCCAGACAGGGACAGGGGGGAGCTGGCTACACCTTC.

This clone was detected only once. The chain combines TRBV27 with TRBJ1-2, with D uncertain. Trimming took off 2 bases at V and 1 base at J, with 20 bases between the two ends. In germline, CDR1 is MNHEY, CDR2 SMNVEV (reference sequence). This CDR3 has 18 amino acids. The CDR3 sequence is CASSLVARVGRLNYGYTF. The CDR3 region has the DNA TGTGCCAGCAGTTTAGTCGCGAGGGTAGGGCGGCTTAACTATGGCTACACCTTC.

J is TRBJ1-1 and V is TRBV7-6; D call uncertain. Germline V gene sequence: CDR1 SGHVS, CDR2 FNYEAQ. V was pared by 3 bases and J by 1 base, with 12 bases between. This CDR3 region has 15 residues. CDR3 nucleotides: TGTGCCAGCAGCTTTTCGGGGATAGAGAACACTGAAGCTTTCTTT. It codes for CASSFSGIENTEAFF.

This clone was seen only a few times. This rearrangement joins TRBV2 to TRBJ1-1; 8 bases are a match to TRBD1. The CDR3 consists of 17 residues. The germline CDR1 and CDR2 sequences are SNHLY and FYNNEI. Trimming took 5 bases from V and 1 from J; bases not matched to a gene: 12. The CDR3 region has the DNA TGTGCCAGCAGTCGCTCCGGCAGGGGGCAGGGGAACACTGAAGCTTTCTTT. It specifies CASSRSGRGQGNTEAFF. Based on the CDR3 plus reference TRBV2 and TRBJ1-1, the full variable domain is EPEVTQTPSHQVTQMGQEVILRCVPISNHLYFYWYRQILGQKVEFLVSFYNNEISEKSEIFDDQFSVERPDGSNFTLKIRSTKLEDSAMYFCASSRSGRGQGNTEAFFGQGTRLTVV.

The chain couples TRBV2 to TRBJ1-6, with D perhaps TRBD1 (5 bases). CDR1 is SNHLY and CDR2 is FYNNEI in the germline V gene. This CDR3 is built from 14 residues. Between the trimmed V and J ends, which lost 6 bases and 9 bases, there was a span of 15 bases. The DNA for the CDR3 is TGTGCCAGCAGGGAGGACCGGGGGTTTTCACCCCTCCACTTT. Translating gives CASREDRGFSPLHF. The complete variable domain, with remaining parts taken from reference TRBV2 and TRBJ1-6, reads EPEVTQTPSHQVTQMGQEVILRCVPISNHLYFYWYRQILGQKVEFLVSFYNNEISEKSEIFDDQFSVERPDGSNFTLKIRSTKLEDSAMYFCASREDRGFSPLHFGNGTRLTVT.

This clone has a single count. The rearrangement joins TRBV27 to TRBJ1-5; 9 positions match TRBD1. CDR1 is MNHEY, CDR2 SMNVEV, per germline (reference sequence). J gave up 3 bases and V 5 bases, and 11 bases lay outside the gene matches. The CDR3 is 17 amino acids. The CDR3 sequence is CASSRGQGEKYNQPQHF. Written as DNA, the CDR3 is TGTGCCAGCAGTAGGGGACAGGGCGAAAAATACAATCAGCCCCAGCATTTT.

The V and J genes are TRBV6-6 and TRBJ1-1, with D possibly TRBD1 on 6 matching bases. Between the trimmed V and J ends, which lost 6 bases and 3 bases, there was a span of 14 bases. From germline, CDR1 is MNHNY and CDR2 SVGAGI (reference sequence). The CDR3 covers 14 residues. The CDR3 DNA follows: TGTGCCAGCAGACGCCGAGGGGGAGACACTGAAGCTTTCTTT. Amino acids: CASRRRGGDTEAFF.

The J gene is TRBJ2-7, the V gene TRBV15; D perhaps matches TRBD1 (6 bases). This CDR3 contains 17 residues. CDR1 is LNHNV and CDR2 is YYDKDF in the germline V gene (reference sequence). V was clipped by 2 bases and J by 6 bases, with 23 bases between them. CDR3 sequence: CATSRHKGVAPRGEQYF. DNA of the CDR3: TGTGCCACCAGCAGACACAAGGGGGTAGCCCCTCGGGGCGAGCAGTACTTC.

The chain carries TRBV7-2 and TRBJ1-2; 8 bases line up with TRBD1. CDR1 is SGHTA and CDR2 is FQGNSA in the germline V gene. V gave up 6 bases and J gave up 3 bases; unmatched junction bases: 3. The CDR3 is 13 amino acids. The CDR3 DNA sequence: TGTGCCAGCAGTTCGGACAGGGACTATGGCTACACCTTC. Translation gives CASSSDRDYGYTF.

DNA for the CDR3: TGTGCCAGCAGTGAATGGACAGGGGCTAATGAAAAACTGTTTTTT. This translates into CASSEWTGANEKLFF. The chain carries TRBV6-1 and TRBJ1-4; TRBD1 matches 9 bases. The CDR3 has 15 amino acids. The germline CDR1 and CDR2 sequences are MNHNS and SASEGT. The V and J ends lost 2 bases and 3 bases, in that order; junction bases with no gene match: 1.

The chain has TRBV16 and TRBJ1-4, with D hard to call. There are 14 residues in the CDR3. V was trimmed by 2 bases and J by 8 bases, leaving 12 bases between them. Germline V CDR1 and CDR2: KGHSY, FQNENV. The CDR3 nucleotides are TGTGCCAGCAGCCAAGAAACCCACGGGGAAAAACTGTTTTTT. Its protein product is CASSQETHGEKLFF. The whole variable domain, filled in from reference TRBV16 and TRBJ1-4, reads GEEVAQTPKHLVRGEGQKAKLYCAPIKGHSYVFWYQQVLKNEFKFLISFQNENVFDETGMPKERFSAKCLPNSPCSLEIQATKLEDSAVYFCASSQETHGEKLFFGSGTQLSVL.

The chain employs TRBV27 and TRBJ2-7; TRBD2 might be the D (6 bases). This CDR3 contains 15 residues. CDR1 and CDR2 (germline): MNHEY, SMNVEV (reference sequence). V dropped 4 bases and J dropped 3 bases, with 16 bases sitting between them. CDR3 DNA: TGTGCCAGCAGTTCCGTCGCCTGGGACTTCTACGAGCAGTACTTC. It translates to CASSSVAWDFYEQYF.

This clone was observed a single time. This rearrangement joins TRBV15 to TRBJ1-1; 7 nucleotides match TRBD1. Germline V gene data show CDR1 as LNHNV and CDR2 as YYDKDF (reference sequence). With 3 bases clipped from V and 3 bases from J, the junction kept 7 bases outside the gene matches. This CDR3 is 15 amino acids long. CDR3 DNA: TGTGCCACCAGCAGCGGTGAGGGGGCGCACACTGAAGCTTTCTTT. Residues: CATSSGEGAHTEAFF.

This rearrangement joins TRBV4-1 to TRBJ1-2, with no clear D. V lost 0 bases, J lost 2 bases, and 19 bases lay in between. Germline V lookup: CDR1 MGHRA, CDR2 YSYEKL. The CDR3 totals 18 residues. The CDR3 DNA is TGCGCCAGCAGCCAAGATTTTAGCCGACTCCTGCCCAACTATGGCTACACCTTC. Amino acid sequence: CASSQDFSRLLPNYGYTF.

The DNA of the CDR3 is TGCGCCAGCAGCTTGAGACTAGCGGGGGACACAGATACGCAGTATTTT. Translated, it gives CASSLRLAGDTDTQYF. V and J are TRBV5-1 and TRBJ2-3; 12 bases are a match to TRBD2. V lost 1 base, J lost 2 bases, and 2 bases stayed unmatched. Germline V gene lookup returns CDR1 SGHRS and CDR2 YFSETQ. The CDR3 spans 16 residues.

The V gene is TRBV7-3, the J gene TRBJ2-1, with 10 bases aligning to TRBD2. This CDR3 has 16 residues. Germline V CDR1 and CDR2: SGHTA, FQGTGA. With V trimmed by 3 bases and J by 6 bases, 8 bases remained unmatched. CDR3 amino acids: CASSFLASGGTNEQFF. CDR3 nucleotide sequence: TGTGCCAGCAGCTTTCTGGCTAGCGGGGGAACCAATGAGCAGTTCTTC.